This TCR beta chain was retrieved from a study of blood T cell repertoires in COVID-19. Overall study context: From T cells, B-cell-depleted T cells, or PBMCs came the material, which was cDNA or gDNA.

In the authors' workflow: Amplified reference gene primers provided the basis for estimating nucleated cell counts. Profiling relied on immunoSEQ multiplex PCR, and the TCRdb table lists in-frame clones only, not all of them. The V and J calls and clone size come from that table; D and trimming were worked out from the DNA. The sample carries 150,000 to 200,000 clones, about 90% recorded once. Enrollees, roughly 18 to 95 years old, lived in approximately 25 US areas. Cohorts were assigned according to the clinical history that participants reported. This CDR3 is 17 amino acids long. The ends lost 3 bases at V and 0 bases at J; junction bases unmatched: 5. Germline-derived CDR1 and CDR2 are KGHDR and SFDVKD.

The material sequenced was PBMCs or T cells enriched from blood (not recorded which). The chain has TRBV24-1 and TRBJ2-1; 9 nucleotides agree with TRBD2. The sequence was obtained from a human donor with acute COVID-19. The donor label of this sample is uncertain. CDR3 bases: TGTGCCACCAGTGATCCCTTTAGCGGGAGCTCCTACAATGAGCAGTTCTTC. Translation: CATSDPFSGSSYNEQFF.